A single sample gave rise to the 24 T cell receptor beta chains below, sequenced in a study of T cells in narcolepsy. The data were produced by immunoSEQ multiplex PCR, yet TCRdb's version contains in-frame clones alone and is incomplete. The sample contains around 18,000 clones, over 55% of which appear only once. Sequencing used CD45RA- memory CD8+ T cells from PBMCs. The origin of the receptors is a human donor with narcolepsy.

V and J are TRBV7-9 and TRBJ2-3; 7 positions match TRBD2. This CDR3 has 15 amino acids. J gave up 0 bases and V 4 bases, and 4 bases lay outside the gene matches. CDR1 and CDR2 (germline): SEHNR, FQNEAQ (reference sequence). CDR3 nucleotides: TGTGCCAGCAGCTCGGGACTATCGAGCACAGATACGCAGTATTTT. Protein: CASSSGLSSTDTQYF.

Only one count was recorded for this clone. This chain links TRBV6-4 with TRBJ2-2, with 10 bases aligning to TRBD2. CDR3 size: 19 residues. The germline V gene has CDR1 MRHNA and CDR2 SNTAGT. Germline trimming cut 0 bases from V and 5 bases from J; bases unmatched to any gene: 12. The CDR3 DNA follows: TGTGCCAGCAGTGACTCGACTGGCCAGCGGGAGGGCCAGACCGGGGAGCTGTTTTTT. Translating it yields CASSDSTGQREGQTGELFF.

Notes on this clone: A much larger clonotype is one base distant, so this may be a read error. Other DNA variants within this sample encode the same CDR3. The genes are TRBV20-1 and TRBJ1-2, with a weak D call TRBD1 (6 bases). Trimming cost V 5 bases and J 13 bases, with 17 bases left between them. The CDR3 spans 11 residues. Germline V gene sequence: CDR1 DFQATT, CDR2 SNEGSKA (reference sequence). The CDR3 nucleotides are TGCAGTGCTCCACAGGGCTTAGCTTTCACCTTC. It encodes CSAPQGLAFTF.

The V and J genes are TRBV7-2 and TRBJ2-3; 9 bases line up with TRBD2. CDR3 length: 16 amino acids. J gave up 7 bases and V 1 base, and 9 bases lay outside the gene matches. CDR1 SGHTA and CDR2 FQGNSA come from the germline V gene. The CDR3 spells CASSLGSSGRIHTQYF. Written as DNA, the CDR3 is TGTGCCAGCAGCTTAGGCTCGAGCGGGAGGATACATACGCAGTATTTT.

V is TRBV19 and J is TRBJ2-7; D is undetermined. The CDR3 runs to 12 residues. V was cut by 9 bases and J by 7 bases, with 16 bases left in between. The germline gives CDR1 LNHDA, CDR2 SQIVND (reference sequence). The CDR3 region has the DNA TGTGCCAGCCGCTCCCAAGGCGTTGAGCAGTACTTC. Translating it yields CASRSQGVEQYF.

V is TRBV6-4 and J is TRBJ2-1; TRBD2 agrees at 10 bases. From germline, CDR1 is MRHNA and CDR2 SNTAGT. Unmatched junction bases numbered 8, after V lost 6 bases and J lost 6 bases. CDR3 length: 15 amino acids. The CDR3: CASSLSGRLPNEQFF. CDR3 nucleotides: TGTGCCAGCAGCCTTAGCGGGAGGCTACCCAATGAGCAGTTCTTC.

This clone turned up a few times. The V gene is TRBV11-2, the J gene TRBJ1-2; D might be TRBD1 (6 bases). Germline values: CDR1 SGHAT, CDR2 FQNNGV. The length of the CDR3 is 15 residues. V was shortened by 7 bases and J by 0 bases, with 15 bases between the two germline ends. In DNA form, the CDR3 reads TGTGCCAGCACCTCCGTCGGGGGGCCTAACTATGGCTACACCTTC. The encoded protein is CASTSVGGPNYGYTF. The whole variable domain, filled in from reference TRBV11-2 and TRBJ1-2, reads EAGVAQSPRYKIIEKRQSVAFWCNPISGHATLYWYQQILGQGPKLLIQFQNNGVVDDSQLPKDRFSAERLKGVDSTLKIQPAKLEDSAVYLCASTSVGGPNYGYTFGSGTRLTVV.

This clone turned up a few times. The chain joins TRBV7-8 to TRBJ1-1; D remains ambiguous. Trimming left V 5 bases short and J 1 base short, with 8 bases between. The CDR3 loop spans 13 amino acids. Germline loops: CDR1 SGHVS, CDR2 FQNEAQ. CDR3 in amino acids: CASSAGPNTEAFF. The CDR3 nucleotides read TGTGCCAGCAGCGCCGGCCCGAACACTGAAGCTTTCTTT.

J is TRBJ1-2 and V is TRBV11-2, with 10 nucleotides matching TRBD1. The V gene's germline CDR1 is SGHAT and CDR2 FQNNGV. The CDR3 has 15 amino acids. V was clipped by 5 bases and J by 5 bases; unmatched bases: 8. CDR3 in amino acids: CASSVGQGGWYGYTF. The CDR3 DNA is TGTGCCAGCAGCGTTGGACAGGGGGGTTGGTATGGCTACACCTTC.

This rearrangement joins TRBV4-1 to TRBJ1-4; possibly TRBD1 for D (5 bases). V was clipped by 0 bases and J by 8 bases, with 13 bases between them. The germline gives CDR1 MGHRA, CDR2 YSYEKL. The length of the CDR3 is 15 residues. CDR3 in DNA: TGCGCCAGCAGCCAAGATCCGCGGGGGGGGGAAAAACTGTTTTTT. It yields the protein CASSQDPRGGEKLFF.

The chain couples TRBV29-1 to TRBJ2-3, with 14 bases that match TRBD2. The CDR3 contains 16 residues. Germline CDR1 SQVTM, CDR2 ANQGSEA. With 0 bases clipped from V and 4 bases from J, the junction kept 3 bases outside the gene matches. The CDR3 reads CSVEDRLAGGPDTQYF. CDR3 bases: TGCAGCGTTGAAGATCGACTAGCGGGAGGGCCAGATACGCAGTATTTT.

This clone was seen a single time. The V call is TRBV5-4, the J call TRBJ2-1; 8 nucleotides line up with TRBD1. The CDR3 contains 14 residues. V lost 4 bases, J lost 10 bases, and 10 bases stayed unmatched. Germline CDR1 SGHNT, CDR2 YYREEE (reference sequence). CDR3 region: CASSPGTGLKEQFF. DNA for the CDR3: TGTGCCAGCAGCCCCGGGACAGGCCTCAAGGAGCAGTTCTTC.

This clone was observed a few times. The chain combines TRBV5-4 with TRBJ2-1; tentatively, D is TRBD2 (7 bases). The ends were cut back, 1 base at V and 5 bases at J, with 16 bases in the middle. This CDR3 contains 16 residues. Germline V gives CDR1 SGHNT, CDR2 YYREEE (reference sequence). The CDR3 DNA is TGTGCCAGCAGCTTGAGGGGGGACTATTCCCACAATGAGCAGTTCTTC. Translating it yields CASSLRGDYSHNEQFF.

This clone was found a few times. The chain combines TRBV7-6 with TRBJ2-2; no clear D. V lost 1 base and J 1 base, leaving 4 bases between the germline ends. The CDR3 consists of 14 residues. From germline, CDR1 is SGHVS and CDR2 FNYEAQ. This CDR3 reads CASSLDQNTGELFF. In DNA form, the CDR3 reads TGTGCCAGCAGCTTAGACCAGAACACCGGGGAGCTGTTTTTT.

The CDR3 bases are TGCGCCAGCAGCCAAGAGGGCCGTGGGACTAGCGGCCGAGAGACCCAGTACTTC. This gives the protein CASSQEGRGTSGRETQYF. This chain joins TRBV4-1 and TRBJ2-5, with 11 nucleotides matching TRBD2. The CDR3 spans 18 residues. V gave up 0 bases and J gave up 4 bases; unmatched junction bases: 10. Germline V gene data show CDR1 as MGHRA and CDR2 as YSYEKL.

The chain has TRBV2 and TRBJ1-2; D is perhaps TRBD1 (5 bases). Deletions cut 5 bases from V and 2 bases from J, with 18 bases between. Germline V gene lookup returns CDR1 SNHLY and CDR2 FYNNEI. This CDR3 has 16 amino acids. The CDR3 DNA is TGTGCCAGCAGTTCCCCTTCAGGGATTCCCAACTATGGCTACACCTTC. Its protein product is CASSSPSGIPNYGYTF.

In this sample, this clone turned up once. The chain employs TRBV9 and TRBJ1-4, with D possibly TRBD1 on 5 matching bases. Germline V lookup: CDR1 SGDLS, CDR2 YYNGEE. Trimming shortened V by 4 bases and J by 4 bases, and 17 bases separated the two germline ends. The CDR3 totals 16 residues. CDR3 bases: TGTGCCAGCAGCCCCTTTGACCGGGGCGGTAATGAAAAACTGTTTTTT. Residues: CASSPFDRGGNEKLFF.

V gene TRBV7-6 combines with J gene TRBJ2-5, with 8 bases lining up with TRBD2. The germline CDR1 and CDR2 sequences are SGHVS and FNYEAQ. V trimming: 3 bases; J trimming: 1 base; junction bases outside the gene matches: 4. This CDR3 has 15 residues. This CDR3 reads CASSLASGPQETQYF. The CDR3, as DNA: TGTGCCAGCAGCTTGGCTAGCGGGCCCCAAGAGACCCAGTACTTC.

CDR3 loop: CASRRDTAPRKTYGYTF. In DNA form, the CDR3 reads TGTGCAAGTCGCAGGGACACGGCTCCACGAAAGACCTATGGCTACACCTTC. The chain is built from TRBV12-2 and TRBJ1-2; the D call TRBD1 from the table was never checked on the DNA. TRBV12-2 is reported as a pseudogene. The CDR3 is 17 amino acids.

The CDR3: CASSYGANTGELFF. The CDR3 coding sequence is TGTGCCAGCAGTTACGGAGCGAACACCGGGGAGCTGTTTTTT. The chain uses TRBV6-5 and TRBJ2-2; D unresolved. The CDR3 loop spans 14 amino acids. Germline lookup yields CDR1 MNHEY and CDR2 SVGAGI. The V and J ends lost 2 bases and 0 bases respectively, with 4 bases between them.

CDR3: CASSPRGTGYNSPLHF. For the CDR3, the DNA is TGTGCCAGCAGCCCACGAGGGACAGGCTATAATTCACCCCTCCACTTT. This sequence joins TRBV7-9 and TRBJ1-6; 8 nucleotides agree with TRBD1. CDR1 and CDR2 from the germline V gene are SEHNR and FQNEAQ (reference sequence). This CDR3 has 16 amino acids. Trimming took 5 bases from V and 3 from J; bases not matched to a gene: 6.

This clone turned up a few times. V and J are TRBV7-3 and TRBJ2-1, with TRBD2 matching over 8 bases. With 4 bases clipped from V and 5 bases from J, the junction kept 10 bases outside the gene matches. Germline CDR1 reads SGHTA; CDR2 reads FQGTGA. CDR3 length equals 16 residues. Written as DNA, the CDR3 is TGTGCCAGCAGCTCGCGCGGGAGGACTAGCAACAATGAGCAGTTCTTC. Its protein product is CASSSRGRTSNNEQFF. Based on the CDR3 plus reference TRBV7-3 and TRBJ2-1, the full variable domain is GAGVSQTPSNKVTEKGKYVELRCDPISGHTALYWYRQSLGQGPEFLIYFQGTGAADDSGLPNDRFFAVRPEGSVSTLKIQRTERGDSAVYLCASSSRGRTSNNEQFFGPGTRLTVL.

This chain links TRBV4-1 with TRBJ1-1, with 11 nucleotides matching TRBD1. Per the germline V gene, CDR1 is MGHRA and CDR2 is YSYEKL. The junction had 11 bases not matched to a gene; V was cut back by 1 base and J by 4 bases. This CDR3 has 18 residues. The CDR3 DNA reads as TGCGCCAGCAGCCAAGCGGCCGGGACAGGGGGTTACCTCACTGAAGCTTTCTTT. Translated: CASSQAAGTGGYLTEAFF.

The chain employs TRBV9 and TRBJ2-3, with D tentatively TRBD2 (7 bases). The V gene lost 4 bases and the J gene lost 5 bases, with 14 bases spanning the gap. Germline CDR1 SGDLS, CDR2 YYNGEE. The CDR3 runs to 14 residues. The CDR3 spells CASSLGGAGDTQYF. In nucleotides, the CDR3 is TGTGCCAGCAGCCTTGGGGGGGCTGGAGATACGCAGTATTTT. Based on the CDR3 plus reference TRBV9 and TRBJ2-3, the full variable domain is DSGVTQTPKHLITATGQRVTLRCSPRSGDLSVYWYQQSLDQGLQFLIQYYNGEERAKGNILERFSAQQFPDLHSELNLSSLELGDSALYFCASSLGGAGDTQYFGPGTRLTVL.